This passage covers 18 T cell receptor beta chains from one sample sequenced in a study of T cell responses to AZD1222 COVID-19 vaccine. Using immunoSEQ multiplex PCR, the repertoire was profiled, and TCRdb retains in-frame clones only, with some absent. The sample comprises 95,000 to 150,000 clones, about nine tenths of which are singletons, and 3.5% to 5% rests with the top ten. Material: peripheral blood, obtained on day 0 of AZD1222 vaccination. The origin of the receptors is an adult in good health.

This rearrangement joins TRBV7-9 to TRBJ1-1; 7 bases are shared with TRBD1. This CDR3 has 13 amino acids. With 2 bases clipped from V and 11 bases from J, the junction kept 8 bases outside the gene matches. The germline CDR1 and CDR2 sequences are SEHNR and FQNEAQ (reference sequence). Here the CDR3 reads CASSLNRDSVAFF. The CDR3 DNA sequence: TGTGCCAGCAGCTTAAACCGGGACAGTGTGGCTTTCTTT. Complete variable domain (other parts from reference TRBV7-9 and TRBJ1-1): DTGVSQNPRHKITKRGQNVTFRCDPISEHNRLYWYRQTLGQGPEFLTYFQNEAQLEKSRLLSDRFSAERPKGSFSTLEIQRTEQGDSAMYLCASSLNRDSVAFFGQGTRLTVV.

The rearrangement uses TRBV5-1 and TRBJ1-6, with TRBD1 identical over 8 bases. The CDR3 runs to 14 residues. Germline V gene data show CDR1 as SGHRS and CDR2 as YFSETQ. V was pared by 7 bases and J by 10 bases, with 10 bases of the junction left unmatched. The CDR3 DNA follows: TGCGCCAGCTCCCAGGGACAGGAACTCTCACCCCTCCACTTT. Protein product: CASSQGQELSPLHF.

The rearrangement joins TRBV5-1 to TRBJ2-5, with 7 bases that match TRBD1. The J segment lost 5 bases and the V segment lost 3 bases, leaving 13 bases of the junction unmatched. From germline, CDR1 is SGHRS and CDR2 YFSETQ. The CDR3 covers 16 residues. The CDR3 coding sequence is TGCGCCAGCAGCTCCGGACAGGCCTCTCTCTCTGAGACCCAGTACTTC. Translating gives CASSSGQASLSETQYF.

This clone was recorded once. The chain couples TRBV2 to TRBJ2-5; TRBD2 might be the D (6 bases). CDR1 is SNHLY, CDR2 FYNNEI, per germline. This CDR3 is built from 14 residues. The V and J ends lost 4 bases and 6 bases respectively, with 15 bases between them. CDR3 residues: CASSGPRRGKTQYF. CDR3 nucleotide sequence: TGTGCCAGCAGTGGACCTCGGCGGGGAAAGACCCAGTACTTC.

The chain links TRBV27 to TRBJ2-3; D not resolved. Germline CDR1 and CDR2: MNHEY and SMNVEV (reference sequence). V dropped 6 bases and J dropped 2 bases, with 15 bases sitting between them. The CDR3 extends over 15 amino acids. CDR3 coding DNA: TGTGCCAGCAGGCCCCTAGGGTCACCCACAGATACGCAGTATTTT. Amino acid sequence: CASRPLGSPTDTQYF.

The V and J genes are TRBV2 and TRBJ2-5; possibly TRBD1 for D (5 bases). Germline CDR1 is SNHLY and CDR2 is FYNNEI. The V end was cut by 5 bases, the J end by 4 bases, with 5 bases between. The CDR3 has 11 amino acids. CDR3: CASSRGETQYF. The DNA of the CDR3 is TGTGCCAGCAGTAGGGGAGAGACCCAGTACTTC. Supplemented by reference TRBV2 and TRBJ2-5, the full variable domain reads EPEVTQTPSHQVTQMGQEVILRCVPISNHLYFYWYRQILGQKVEFLVSFYNNEISEKSEIFDDQFSVERPDGSNFTLKIRSTKLEDSAMYFCASSRGETQYFGPGTRLLVL.

The chain recombines TRBV19 with TRBJ2-1; D not certain. Per the germline V gene, CDR1 is LNHDA and CDR2 is SQIVND (reference sequence). V gave up 11 bases and J gave up 3 bases, with 20 bases separating them. The CDR3 has 15 residues. CDR3 in amino acids: CAYSLVNLDYNEQFF. For the CDR3, the DNA is TGTGCCTACTCCCTTGTAAATCTGGACTACAATGAGCAGTTCTTC.

The V call is TRBV7-9, the J call TRBJ2-4; D is possibly TRBD1 (6 bases). The CDR3 extends over 14 amino acids. The germline V gene encodes CDR1 SEHNR and CDR2 FQNEAQ (reference sequence). V lost 1 base, J lost 6 bases, and 10 bases lay in between. DNA of the CDR3: TGTGCCAGCAGCTTAGATGTAGGGGGAAACATTCAGTACTTC. This sequence encodes CASSLDVGGNIQYF.

The rearrangement joins TRBV4-1 to TRBJ2-2; no clear D gene. The CDR3 totals 16 residues. The germline V gene has CDR1 MGHRA and CDR2 YSYEKL. V was shortened by 1 base and J by 5 bases, with 14 bases between the two germline ends. Written as DNA, the CDR3 is TGCGCCAGCAGCCAAGTAGGTGGGATAGGAACCGGGGAGCTGTTTTTT. Translating it yields CASSQVGGIGTGELFF.

This chain uses TRBV11-3 with TRBJ1-3; D unclear. V shed 3 bases and J shed 9 bases, with 12 bases lying between them. Germline V gene data show CDR1 as SGHNT and CDR2 as YENEEA. The CDR3 loop spans 13 amino acids. CDR3 amino acids: CASSFNRQATIYF. CDR3 DNA sequence: TGTGCCAGCAGCTTTAACCGACAAGCCACCATATATTTT.

The CDR3, as DNA: TGTGCCAGTAGCCGGGGAAGGGGCTCTGGAAACACCATATATTTT. It codes for CASSRGRGSGNTIYF. J is TRBJ1-3 and V is TRBV19, with D possibly being TRBD1 (5 bases). V was trimmed by 6 bases and J by 0 bases, leaving 12 bases between them. The CDR3 contains 15 residues. Germline-derived CDR1 and CDR2 are LNHDA and SQIVND (reference sequence).

This clone was detected a few times. The chain joins TRBV6-5 to TRBJ1-2; 7 positions match TRBD1. Germline CDR1 MNHEY, CDR2 SVGAGI. V shed 6 bases and J 3 bases; nucleotides not matched to a gene: 4. The CDR3 is 13 residues long. The CDR3 loop is CASSPTGDYGYTF. The CDR3 DNA reads as TGTGCCAGCAGCCCAACAGGGGACTATGGCTACACCTTC.

The CDR3 loop reads CASSIGWAGSSTDTQYF. As DNA, the CDR3 is TGTGCCAGTAGTATTGGGTGGGCCGGATCTAGCACAGATACGCAGTATTTT. This sequence joins TRBV19 and TRBJ2-3, with D unresolved. Germline V lookup: CDR1 LNHDA, CDR2 SQIVND (reference sequence). V gave up 3 bases and J gave up 0 bases, with 16 bases separating them. The CDR3 extends over 17 amino acids.

V usage is TRBV15 and J usage is TRBJ2-7; 9 nucleotides align to TRBD1. From germline, CDR1 is LNHNV and CDR2 YYDKDF (reference sequence). V was clipped by 3 bases and J by 5 bases; unmatched bases: 5. This CDR3 contains 14 residues. The CDR3 sequence: CATSRTGTGNEQYF. The DNA for the CDR3 is TGTGCCACCAGCAGGACCGGGACAGGGAACGAGCAGTACTTC.

The rearrangement joins TRBV28 to TRBJ2-3, with D perhaps TRBD2 (5 bases). This CDR3 has 15 amino acids. Germline V CDR1 and CDR2: MDHEN, SYDVKM. V gave up 3 bases and J gave up 1 base, with 11 bases separating them. The CDR3 DNA sequence: TGTGCCAGCAGTTTTCCGATGGAGGGCACAGATACGCAGTATTTT. It encodes CASSFPMEGTDTQYF. The full variable domain, completed using reference TRBV28 and TRBJ2-3, is DVKVTQSSRYLVKRTGEKVFLECVQDMDHENMFWYRQDPGLGLRLIYFSYDVKMKEKGDIPEGYSVSREKKERFSLILESASTNQTSMYLCASSFPMEGTDTQYFGPGTRLTVL.

The V and J genes are TRBV11-1 and TRBJ2-1; D gene uncertain. There are 14 residues in the CDR3. Trimming left V 0 bases short and J 10 bases short, with 13 bases between. CDR1 SGHAT and CDR2 FQDESV come from the germline V gene (reference sequence). The CDR3 protein is CASSLALQVGEQFF. The DNA for the CDR3 is TGTGCCAGCAGCTTAGCGCTTCAAGTCGGGGAGCAGTTCTTC. Full variable domain (missing parts from reference TRBV11-1 and TRBJ2-1): EAEVAQSPRYKITEKSQAVAFWCDPISGHATLYWYRQILGQGPELLVQFQDESVVDDSQLPKDRFSAERLKGVDSTLKIQPAELGDSAMYLCASSLALQVGEQFFGPGTRLTVL.

The J gene is TRBJ2-1, the V gene TRBV11-2, with TRBD1 identical over 7 bases. The CDR3 totals 15 residues. J gave up 4 bases and V 6 bases, and 9 bases lay outside the gene matches. Germline V gene lookup returns CDR1 SGHAT and CDR2 FQNNGV. CDR3 protein: CASRQGDSRYNEQFF. CDR3 bases: TGTGCCAGCAGGCAGGGGGATTCAAGGTACAATGAGCAGTTCTTC.

The chain has TRBV5-4 and TRBJ2-7; D gene unclear. Germline V gene sequence: CDR1 SGHNT, CDR2 YYREEE (reference sequence). The CDR3 contains 13 residues. V lost 9 bases and J lost 5, with 18 bases in between. Here the CDR3 reads CAMRLGSRNEQYF. The CDR3 DNA is TGTGCCATGCGGTTGGGCAGTAGGAACGAGCAGTACTTC.